What follows are 3 T cell receptor beta chains derived from one specimen sequenced in a study of beta chain features in type 1 diabetes. The study reverse transcribed the entire isolated RNA, so it sequenced expressed TCRB transcripts. Some clones are missing from TCRdb's copy, which holds only in-frame ones; the method was immunoSEQ multiplex PCR. The repertoire holds more than 150,000 clones, with 7.5% to 9.5% as singletons. Sequenced material: central memory CD4+ T cells from blood. These receptors all stem from a woman between 18 and 29 years old in good health.

The J gene is TRBJ1-2, the V gene TRBV6-5, with 8 bases fitting TRBD1. With 6 bases clipped from V and 6 bases from J, the junction kept 6 bases outside the gene matches. The germline CDR1 and CDR2 sequences are MNHEY and SVGAGI. The CDR3 runs 13 residues. CDR3 sequence (DNA): TGTGCCAGCAGCGTACGACAGGGGAATGGCTACACCTTC. Its protein is CASSVRQGNGYTF.

This clone was counted a few times. CDR3 sequence (DNA): TGCGCCAGCAGCCCGACGGGGGGGCCCCAAGAGACCCAGTACTTC. Its protein product is CASSPTGGPQETQYF. The rearrangement links TRBV4-3 to TRBJ2-5; 8 bases map to TRBD2. The CDR3 totals 15 residues. J was trimmed by 1 base and V by 4 bases; bases with no gene match: 5. Germline V CDR1 and CDR2: LGHNA, YSLEER.

This rearrangement joins TRBV18 to TRBJ2-5; D not resolved. Trimming stripped 5 bases from V and 1 base from J, with 5 bases between. Germline V gene data show CDR1 as KGHSH and CDR2 as LQKENI. CDR3 length equals 12 residues. The CDR3 sequence: CASSVAQETQYF. CDR3 in DNA: TGTGCCAGCTCAGTGGCCCAAGAGACCCAGTACTTC.